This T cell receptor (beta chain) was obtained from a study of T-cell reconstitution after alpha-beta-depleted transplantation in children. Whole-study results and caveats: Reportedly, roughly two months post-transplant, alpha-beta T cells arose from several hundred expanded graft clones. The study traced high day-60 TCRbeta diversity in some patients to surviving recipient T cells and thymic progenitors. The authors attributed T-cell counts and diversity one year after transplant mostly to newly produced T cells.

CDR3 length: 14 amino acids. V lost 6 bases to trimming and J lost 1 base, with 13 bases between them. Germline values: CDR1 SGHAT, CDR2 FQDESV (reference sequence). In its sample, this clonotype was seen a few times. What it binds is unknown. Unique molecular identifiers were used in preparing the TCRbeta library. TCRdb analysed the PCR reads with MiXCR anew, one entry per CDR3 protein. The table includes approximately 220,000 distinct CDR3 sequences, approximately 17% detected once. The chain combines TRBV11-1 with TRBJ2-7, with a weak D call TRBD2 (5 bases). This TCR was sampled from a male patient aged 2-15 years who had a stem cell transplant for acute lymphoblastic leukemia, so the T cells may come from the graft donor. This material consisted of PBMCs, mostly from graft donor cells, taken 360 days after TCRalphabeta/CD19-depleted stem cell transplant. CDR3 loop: CASRRERDSYEQYF. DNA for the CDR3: TGTGCCAGCAGACGAGAGAGGGATTCCTACGAGCAGTACTTC.